A selection of T cell receptor beta chains follows, all from one sample in a study of shared T cell receptors in the human thymus. The method was immunoSEQ multiplex PCR; TCRdb's version includes in-frame clones alone and lacks a portion of them. The sample carries hundreds of thousands of clones, around 87% recorded once. Separately, the same data were catalogued under a study of human thymus T cells.

Material: thymocytes. Every receptor here comes from a boy under two years old with a congenital heart defect. CDR3s include the opening cysteine and the closing phenylalanine or tryptophan. The order of the fields is J gene, clone size, D gene, V gene, CDR3 protein, CDR3 DNA. The D gene is left open where the match is weak. Some rows mark clone size as missing; the rest say once, few, many or name a class of expanded clone.

TRBJ1-1 - TRBD1 TRBV28 CASGQGARRAFF TGTGCCAGCGGACAGGGGGCCCGGCGGGCTTTCTTT
TRBJ1-1 - - TRBV7-2 CASSFRNTEAFF TGTGCCAGCAGCTTTAGGAACACTGAAGCTTTCTTT
TRBJ1-2 - - TRBV5-1 CASSLGAMDYGYTF TGCGCCAGCAGCTTGGGGGCAATGGACTATGGCTACACCTTC
TRBJ2-7 - TRBD2 TRBV27 CASHKTSGRYEQYF TGTGCCAGCCACAAAACTAGCGGGAGATACGAGCAGTACTTC
TRBJ2-5 - - TRBV6-1 CASSPANGGETQYF TGTGCCAGCAGTCCCGCGAACGGGGGTGAGACCCAGTACTTC
TRBJ2-3 - - TRBV4-1 CASSQVPGTDTQYF TGCGCCAGCAGCCAAGTCCCCGGCACAGATACGCAGTATTTT
TRBJ2-3 - - TRBV4-3 CASSQDSRRDTQYF TGCGCCAGCAGCCAAGATTCGCGGCGAGATACGCAGTATTTT
TRBJ1-6 - TRBD1 TRBV28 CATQIPGQLSPLHF TGTGCCACCCAAATACCGGGACAGTTATCACCCCTCCACTTT
TRBJ2-1 - TRBD2 TRBV7-9 CASRSASGFPNEQFF TGTGCCAGCAGATCCGCTAGCGGGTTCCCCAATGAGCAGTTCTTC
TRBJ2-1 - - TRBV29-1 CSVEGGTMPHYNEQFF TGCAGCGTTGAGGGCGGGACGATGCCTCACTACAATGAGCAGTTCTTC
TRBJ1-2 - - TRBV6-5 CASSYSGRSNYGYTF TGTGCCAGCAGTTACTCGGGCAGGTCTAACTATGGCTACACCTTC
TRBJ1-5 - TRBD1 TRBV28 CASSIGTAYSNQPQHF TGTGCCAGCAGCATAGGGACAGCCTATAGCAATCAGCCCCAGCATTTT
TRBJ1-1 once - TRBV18 CASSPPGATEAFF TGTGCCAGCTCACCACCAGGGGCCACTGAAGCTTTCTTT
TRBJ2-7 - TRBD2 TRBV27 CASRGIAGVGGEQYF TGTGCCAGTAGGGGCATAGCGGGGGTCGGTGGCGAGCAGTACTTC
TRBJ2-5 - TRBD2 TRBV5-1 CASSLVPPLAGRETQYF TGCGCCAGCAGCTTGGTCCCCCCCCTAGCGGGCCGAGAGACCCAGTACTTC
TRBJ1-2 - - TRBV19 CASSIPGGLNYGYTF TGTGCCAGTAGTATCCCAGGAGGTCTTAACTATGGCTACACCTTC
TRBJ2-2 - TRBD1 TRBV5-4 CASRSGTGTGELFF TGTGCCAGCAGGTCCGGGACAGGGACCGGGGAGCTGTTTTTT
TRBJ1-1 - TRBD1 TRBV19 CASSIARGLGTEAFF TGTGCCAGTAGTATAGCCAGGGGGCTTGGTACTGAAGCTTTCTTT
TRBJ1-1 - TRBD1 TRBV7-2 CASSFPGQGKTEAFF TGTGCCAGCAGCTTCCCGGGACAGGGAAAGACTGAAGCTTTCTTT
TRBJ1-3 - TRBD1 TRBV28 CASSRDSSGNTIYF TGTGCCAGCAGTCGGGACAGCTCTGGAAACACCATATATTTT
TRBJ1-6 - - TRBV2 CASRIQLGGASYNSPLHF TGTGCCAGCAGGATCCAATTAGGTGGGGCCAGTTATAATTCACCCCTCCACTTT
TRBJ2-3 once TRBD1 TRBV6-6 CASSYGTTGATDTQYF TGTGCCAGCAGTTACGGCACGACAGGGGCCACAGATACGCAGTATTTT
TRBJ2-7 - TRBD1 TRBV7-2 CASSFGGQGYEQYF TGTGCCAGCAGCTTCGGGGGACAGGGATACGAGCAGTACTTC
TRBJ2-7 - TRBD2 TRBV19 CASSKRGTSRPPYEQYF TGTGCCAGTAGTAAACGTGGGACTAGTAGGCCCCCGTACGAGCAGTACTTC
TRBJ2-1 - TRBD2 TRBV27 CASSPASAGESLNNGQFF TGTGCCAGCAGTCCCGCATCAGCGGGAGAGTCCCTGAACAATGGGCAGTTCTTC
TRBJ2-1 - - TRBV5-1 CASSQKNEQFF TGCGCCAGCAGCCAGAAGAATGAGCAGTTCTTC
TRBJ1-5 - - TRBV28 CASRGGLVQPQHF TGTGCCAGCAGAGGTGGACTTGTTCAGCCCCAGCATTTT
TRBJ2-7 - TRBD2 TRBV6-1 CASSSSGRASYEQYF TGTGCCAGCAGTTCTAGCGGGAGGGCCTCGTACGAGCAGTACTTC
TRBJ1-1 - - TRBV14 CASSQYPLMNTEAFF TGTGCCAGCAGCCAATATCCTCTTATGAACACTGAAGCTTTCTTT
TRBJ2-7 - - TRBV6-1 CASSENSKSYEQYF TGTGCCAGCAGTGAGAATAGCAAGTCCTACGAGCAGTACTTC
TRBJ1-2 - TRBD1 TRBV5-4 CASSLISPGQSNYGYTF TGTGCCAGCAGCCTGATCTCTCCGGGACAGTCTAACTATGGCTACACCTTC
TRBJ2-1 - - TRBV4-3 CASSQVIAKKYNEQFF TGCGCCAGCAGCCAAGTAATAGCCAAAAAGTACAATGAGCAGTTCTTC
TRBJ2-2 - TRBD1 TRBV19 CASSNGGQPTGELFF TGTGCCAGTAGCAATGGGGGACAGCCCACCGGGGAGCTGTTTTTT
TRBJ2-1 once TRBD2 TRBV14 CASSQDPREGPYNEQFF TGTGCCAGCAGCCAAGATCCCCGGGAGGGCCCCTACAATGAGCAGTTCTTC
TRBJ2-7 - - TRBV4-1 CASSQDCDSRGYEQYF TGCGCCAGCAGCCAAGATTGCGACTCCCGGGGCTACGAGCAGTACTTC
TRBJ2-3 few - TRBV7-9 CASSLSPEDGSDTQYF TGTGCCAGCAGCTTATCCCCGGAGGACGGTAGCGATACGCAGTATTTT
TRBJ2-3 - TRBD1 TRBV28 CASRQEKGAQVDTQYF TGTGCCAGCAGGCAAGAAAAGGGGGCGCAGGTAGATACGCAGTATTTT
TRBJ1-1 - - TRBV9 CASSVGRVNTEAFF TGTGCCAGCAGCGTAGGCCGGGTGAACACTGAAGCTTTCTTT
TRBJ2-7 - - TRBV6-1 CASSEETDSYEQYF TGTGCCAGCAGTGAAGAAACAGATTCCTACGAGCAGTACTTC
TRBJ1-6 once TRBD1 TRBV7-8 CASSETQGGYNSPLHF TGTGCCAGCAGCGAAACCCAGGGGGGCTATAATTCACCCCTCCACTTT
TRBJ2-2 - TRBD2 TRBV7-2 CASSPWTSGRTGGELFF TGTGCCAGCAGCCCCTGGACTAGCGGGAGGACAGGCGGGGAGCTGTTTTTT
TRBJ1-2 - - TRBV4-3 CASSQDENLTDYGYTF TGCGCCAGCAGCCAGGACGAAAACTTGACAGACTATGGCTACACCTTC
TRBJ1-1 - - TRBV5-1 CASSQAMNTEAFF TGCGCCAGCAGCCAGGCTATGAACACTGAAGCTTTCTTT